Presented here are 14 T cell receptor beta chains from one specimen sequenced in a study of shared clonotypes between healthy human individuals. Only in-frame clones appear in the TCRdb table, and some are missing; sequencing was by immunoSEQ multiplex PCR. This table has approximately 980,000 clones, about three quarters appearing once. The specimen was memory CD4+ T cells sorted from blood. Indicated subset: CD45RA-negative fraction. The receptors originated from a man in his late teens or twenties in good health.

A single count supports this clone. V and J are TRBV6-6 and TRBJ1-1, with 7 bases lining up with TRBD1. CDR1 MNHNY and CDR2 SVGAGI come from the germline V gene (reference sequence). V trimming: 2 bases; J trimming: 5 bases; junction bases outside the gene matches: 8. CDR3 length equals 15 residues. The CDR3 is CASSYGRGRWTEAFF. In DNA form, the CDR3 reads TGTGCCAGCAGTTACGGGAGGGGGCGATGGACTGAAGCTTTCTTT.

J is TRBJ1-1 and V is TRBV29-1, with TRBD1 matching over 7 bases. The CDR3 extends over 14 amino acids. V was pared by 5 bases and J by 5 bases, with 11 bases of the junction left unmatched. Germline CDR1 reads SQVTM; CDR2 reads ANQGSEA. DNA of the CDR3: TGCAGCGTTTCAGAGGGGGCGCGGGGAACTGAAGCTTTCTTT. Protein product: CSVSEGARGTEAFF. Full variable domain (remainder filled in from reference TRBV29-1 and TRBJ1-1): SAVISQKPSRDICQRGTSLTIQCQVDSQVTMMFWYRQQPGQSLTLIATANQGSEATYESGFVIDKFPISRPNLTFSTLTVSNMSPEDSSIYLCSVSEGARGTEAFFGQGTRLTVV.

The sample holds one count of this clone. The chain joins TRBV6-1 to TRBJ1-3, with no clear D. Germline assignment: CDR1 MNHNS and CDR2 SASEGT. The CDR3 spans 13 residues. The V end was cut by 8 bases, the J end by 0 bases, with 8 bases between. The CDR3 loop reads CASGQSSGNTIYF. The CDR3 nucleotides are TGTGCCAGCGGCCAGAGCTCTGGAAACACCATATATTTT.

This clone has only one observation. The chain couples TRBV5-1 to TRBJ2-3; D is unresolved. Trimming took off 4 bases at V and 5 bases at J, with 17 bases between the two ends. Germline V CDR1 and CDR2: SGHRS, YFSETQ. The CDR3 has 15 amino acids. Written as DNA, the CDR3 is TGCGCCAGCAGCCCAACCCCTCATAGCTTAGATACGCAGTATTTT. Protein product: CASSPTPHSLDTQYF.

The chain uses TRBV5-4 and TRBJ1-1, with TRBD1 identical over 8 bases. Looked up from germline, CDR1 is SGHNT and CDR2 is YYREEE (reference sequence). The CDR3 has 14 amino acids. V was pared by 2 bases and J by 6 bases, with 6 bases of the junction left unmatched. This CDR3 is CASSFGGQGPEAFF. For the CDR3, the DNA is TGTGCCAGCAGCTTTGGAGGACAGGGCCCTGAAGCTTTCTTT.

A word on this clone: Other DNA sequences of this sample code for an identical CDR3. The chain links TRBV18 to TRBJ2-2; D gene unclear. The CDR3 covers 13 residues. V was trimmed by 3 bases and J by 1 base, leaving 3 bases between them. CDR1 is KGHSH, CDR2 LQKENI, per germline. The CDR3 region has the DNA TGTGCCAGCTCACCCCAGAACACCGGGGAGCTGTTTTTT. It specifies CASSPQNTGELFF.

CDR3 nucleotides: TGTGCCAGCAGACCCCCGGGTACGAGCACCGGGGAGCTGTTTTTT. Amino acid sequence: CASRPPGTSTGELFF. The V and J genes are TRBV11-2 and TRBJ2-2; the D is unclear. CDR1 and CDR2 from the germline V gene are SGHAT and FQNNGV. V was shortened by 6 bases and J by 4 bases, with 15 bases between the two germline ends. The CDR3 is made up of 15 amino acids.

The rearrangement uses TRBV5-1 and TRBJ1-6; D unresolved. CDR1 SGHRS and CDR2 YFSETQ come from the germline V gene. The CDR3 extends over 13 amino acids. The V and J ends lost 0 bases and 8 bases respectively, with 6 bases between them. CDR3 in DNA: TGCGCCAGCAGCTTGGAGGGATATTCACCCCTCCACTTT. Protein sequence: CASSLEGYSPLHF.

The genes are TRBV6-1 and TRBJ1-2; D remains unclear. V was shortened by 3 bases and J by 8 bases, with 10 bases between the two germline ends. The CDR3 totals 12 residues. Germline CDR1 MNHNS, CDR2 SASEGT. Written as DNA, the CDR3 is TGTGCCAGCAGTGAGTCGTCTTGGGGCTACACCTTC. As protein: CASSESSWGYTF.

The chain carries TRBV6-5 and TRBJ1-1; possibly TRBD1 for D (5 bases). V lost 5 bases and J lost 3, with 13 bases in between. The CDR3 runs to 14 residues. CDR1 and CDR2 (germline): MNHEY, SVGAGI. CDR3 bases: TGTGCCAGCAGTCTGACCGGGACGTACACTGAAGCTTTCTTT. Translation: CASSLTGTYTEAFF.

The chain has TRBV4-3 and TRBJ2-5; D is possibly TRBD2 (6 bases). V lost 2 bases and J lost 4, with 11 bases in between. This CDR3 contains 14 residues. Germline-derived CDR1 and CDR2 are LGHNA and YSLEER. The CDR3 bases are TGCGCCAGCAGCCAACGAGCGGGTGGAGAGACCCAGTACTTC. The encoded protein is CASSQRAGGETQYF.

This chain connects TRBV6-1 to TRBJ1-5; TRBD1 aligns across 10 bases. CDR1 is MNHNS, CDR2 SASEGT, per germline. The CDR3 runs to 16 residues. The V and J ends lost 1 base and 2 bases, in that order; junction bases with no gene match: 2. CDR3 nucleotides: TGTGCCAGCAGTGAAGTGGGGACAGGGGGCAATCAGCCCCAGCATTTT. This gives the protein CASSEVGTGGNQPQHF.

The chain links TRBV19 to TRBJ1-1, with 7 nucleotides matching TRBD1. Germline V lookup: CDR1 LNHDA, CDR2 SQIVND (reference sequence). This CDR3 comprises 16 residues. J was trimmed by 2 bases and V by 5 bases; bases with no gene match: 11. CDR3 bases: TGTGCCAGTAGTCCCCGGGACAGACAATCAAACACTGAAGCTTTCTTT. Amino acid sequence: CASSPRDRQSNTEAFF. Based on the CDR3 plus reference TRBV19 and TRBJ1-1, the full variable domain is DGGITQSPKYLFRKEGQNVTLSCEQNLNHDAMYWYRQDPGQGLRLIYYSQIVNDFQKGDIAEGYSVSREKKESFPLTVTSAQKNPTAFYLCASSPRDRQSNTEAFFGQGTRLTVV.

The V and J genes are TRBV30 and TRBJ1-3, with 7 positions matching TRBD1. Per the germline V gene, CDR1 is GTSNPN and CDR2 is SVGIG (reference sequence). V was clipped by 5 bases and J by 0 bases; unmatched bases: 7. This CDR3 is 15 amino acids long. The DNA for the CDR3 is TGTGCCTGGGGGGGGACAGTCATCTCTGGAAACACCATATATTTT. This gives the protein CAWGGTVISGNTIYF.